This T cell receptor beta chain emerged from a study of T cell responses to AZD1222 COVID-19 vaccine. Study at large: It was second doses at about 4 or about 12 weeks that were pooled.

Turning to this clone: As yet, its antigen is unknown.

General study findings and limits: The span of vaccine-associated CD4 TCRs extended across spike, with dominance at 160-218 and 743-854. Increases in Spike-specific TCR breadth and depth were seen after two AZD1222 doses. Regions left unmutated in variants are reportedly the target of nearly half of spike-specific TCRs.

Using immunoSEQ multiplex PCR, the repertoire was profiled, and TCRdb retains in-frame clones only, with some absent. The sample holds about 57,000 clones; roughly 85% are singletons and the top ten take less than 20%. V dropped 4 bases and J dropped 1; count of bases not matched to a gene: 6. CDR1 and CDR2 (germline): SGHNT, YYREEE (reference sequence). CDR3 length: 18 residues. The clonotype was recovered from an adult in good health. The chain is built from TRBV5-4 and TRBJ1-6, with 12 bases matching TRBD1. The sequenced sample was peripheral blood, obtained on day 0 of AZD1222 vaccination. The CDR3 loop reads CASSPGDRGLSYNSPLHF. The CDR3 DNA reads TGTGCCAGCAGCCCGGGGGACAGGGGGCTTTCCTATAATTCACCCCTCCACTTT.